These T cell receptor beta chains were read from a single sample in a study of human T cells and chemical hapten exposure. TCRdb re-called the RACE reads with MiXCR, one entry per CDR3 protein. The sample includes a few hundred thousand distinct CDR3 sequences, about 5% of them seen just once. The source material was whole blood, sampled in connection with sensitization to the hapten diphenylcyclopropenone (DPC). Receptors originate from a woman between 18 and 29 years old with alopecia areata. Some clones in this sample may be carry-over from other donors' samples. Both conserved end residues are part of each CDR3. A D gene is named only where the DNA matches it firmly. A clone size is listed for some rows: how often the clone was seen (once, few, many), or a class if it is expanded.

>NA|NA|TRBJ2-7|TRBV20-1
TGCAGTTTAGAGGGGACAAGCTACGAGCAGTACTTC
CSLEGTSYEQYF
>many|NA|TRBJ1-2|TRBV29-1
TGCAGCGTTGAAGATCAACAGGAGTATGGCTACACCTTC
CSVEDQQEYGYTF
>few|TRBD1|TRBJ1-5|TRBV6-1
TGTGCCAGCGCCCAGGGGGCTGGCAATCAGCCCCAGCATTTT
CASAQGAGNQPQHF
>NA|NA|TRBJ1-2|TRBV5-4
TGTGCCAGCAGCCTCGACCTCGCAGTTCCTAACTATGGCTACACCTTC
CASSLDLAVPNYGYTF
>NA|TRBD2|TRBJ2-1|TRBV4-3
TGCGCCAGCAGCCAAGCTTATTTTAGCGGGGGGACCTACAATGAGCAGTTCTTC
CASSQAYFSGGTYNEQFF
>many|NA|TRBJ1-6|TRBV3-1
TGTGCCAGCAGCCAATATCCAGGGCGTGTCGGGTCACCCCTCCACTTT
CASSQYPGRVGSPLHF
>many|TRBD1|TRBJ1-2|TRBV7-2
TGTGCCAGCAGCTTAGCAGGGACAGCACGTGGCTACACCTTC
CASSLAGTARGYTF
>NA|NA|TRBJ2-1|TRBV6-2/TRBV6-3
TGTGCCAGCAGTCCTTTAGGTTCTGATCTTGGTGAGCAGTTCTTC
CASSPLGSDLGEQFF
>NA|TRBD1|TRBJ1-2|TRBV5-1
TGCGCCAGCAGCTTCGGACAGGCGCCCTATGGCTACACCTTC
CASSFGQAPYGYTF
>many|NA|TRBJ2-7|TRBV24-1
TGTGCCACCAGTGCGGGGGTCTCCTCCTACGAGCAGTACTTC
CATSAGVSSYEQYF
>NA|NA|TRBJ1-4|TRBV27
TGTGCCAGCAGTCTCCGCCCAACTAATGAAAAACTGTTTTTT
CASSLRPTNEKLFF
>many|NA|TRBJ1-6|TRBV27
TGTGCCAGCAGTCGCAACCTGTCAGGCCAGGGGTCTAATTCACCCCTCCACTTT
CASSRNLSGQGSNSPLHF
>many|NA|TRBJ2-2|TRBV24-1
TGTGCCACCAGTGATGGACAGAACACCGGGGAGCTGTTTTTT
CATSDGQNTGELFF
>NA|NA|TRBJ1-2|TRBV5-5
TGTGCCAGCAGCTTTATAGTTTCCGGCTACACCTTC
CASSFIVSGYTF
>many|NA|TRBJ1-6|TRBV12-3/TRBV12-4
TGTGCCAGCAGTCGACAGGTCGGATCCTATAATTCACCCCTCCACTTT
CASSRQVGSYNSPLHF
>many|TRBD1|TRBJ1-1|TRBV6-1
TGTGCCAGCAGTGGGGACAGAATATACGCTTTCTTT
CASSGDRIYAFF
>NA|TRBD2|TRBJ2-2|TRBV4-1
TGCGCCAGCAGCCAAGATCCAGCGGGGGTTGCCCCGAACACCGGGGAGCTGTTTTTT
CASSQDPAGVAPNTGELFF
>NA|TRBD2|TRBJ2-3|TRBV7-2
TGTGCCAGCAGCTTAGGGTCGGGGGGGCCCTCAGATACGCAGTATTTT
CASSLGSGGPSDTQYF
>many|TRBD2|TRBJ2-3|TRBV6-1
TGTGCCAGCAGTGAAAGGCTAGCGGGGGTCATAACCGATACGCAGTATTTT
CASSERLAGVITDTQYF
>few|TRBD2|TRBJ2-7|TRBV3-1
TGTGCCAGCAGCCAAGGGCTAGCGGGGGCCTACGAGCAGTACTTC
CASSQGLAGAYEQYF
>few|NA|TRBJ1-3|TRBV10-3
TGTGCCATCAGTGGGACTAGCTCTGGAAACACCATATATTTT
CAISGTSSGNTIYF
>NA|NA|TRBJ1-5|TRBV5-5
TGTGCCAGCAGCCGGATAGGGGGGAGCAATCAGCCCCAGCATTTT
CASSRIGGSNQPQHF
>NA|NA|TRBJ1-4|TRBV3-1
TGTGCCAGCAACCGACAGGCTAATGAAAAACTGTTTTTT
CASNRQANEKLFF
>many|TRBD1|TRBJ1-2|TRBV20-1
TGCAGTGCTAGAGATACAAATACCAGGGGGCGCTCCTATGGCTACACCTTC
CSARDTNTRGRSYGYTF
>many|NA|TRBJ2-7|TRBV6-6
TGTGCCAGCAGGAGAGGGGATATCCGTGAGCAGTACTTC
CASRRGDIREQYF
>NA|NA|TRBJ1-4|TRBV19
TGTGCCAGTAGTCCGGGCGGGGGTATCGGTGAAAAACTGTTTTTT
CASSPGGGIGEKLFF
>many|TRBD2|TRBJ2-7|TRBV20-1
TGCAGTGCTACATTTCCTAGCGGGGTCTCCGGGCCGACTTACGAGCAGTACTTC
CSATFPSGVSGPTYEQYF
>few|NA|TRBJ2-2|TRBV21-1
TGTGCCAGCAGCAAAGCCCCTCCGGGACAGGGGGCGAACGGGGAGCTGTTTTTT
CASSKAPPGQGANGELFF
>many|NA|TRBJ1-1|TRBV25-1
TGTGCCAGCAGTGACTTGACAGGTCCCACTGAAGCTTTCTTT
CASSDLTGPTEAFF
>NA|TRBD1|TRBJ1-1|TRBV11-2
TGTGCCAGCAGCTTACCTATTCCCTCCGACAGGGTGAACACTGAAGCTTTCTTT
CASSLPIPSDRVNTEAFF
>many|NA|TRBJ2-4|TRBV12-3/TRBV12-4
TGTGCCAGCAGTTTAAAAGTCGCCAAAAACATTCAGTACTTC
CASSLKVAKNIQYF
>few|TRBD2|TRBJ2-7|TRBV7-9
TGTGCCAGCAGCTTAGCAGGACTAGCGGGGGGGCAGTCCGAGCAGTACTTC
CASSLAGLAGGQSEQYF
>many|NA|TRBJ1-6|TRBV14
TGTGCCAGCAGCCATCAGGAAGAATCCTATAATTCACCCCTCCACTTT
CASSHQEESYNSPLHF
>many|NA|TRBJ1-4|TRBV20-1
TGCAGTGCTGCGAGAACAACTAATGAAAAACTGTTTTTT
CSAARTTNEKLFF
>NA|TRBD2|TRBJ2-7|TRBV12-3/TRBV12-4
TGTGCCAGCAGTTATTCAACGACTAGCACGAGGGAGCAGTACTTC
CASSYSTTSTREQYF
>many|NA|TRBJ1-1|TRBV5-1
TGCGCCAGCAGCGCCCAAGACTGGGCCGGGACTGAAGCTTTCTTT
CASSAQDWAGTEAFF
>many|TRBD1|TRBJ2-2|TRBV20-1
TGCAGTGCTAGCCGGGACAGGGGGGCGGGTACCGGGGAGCTGTTTTTT
CSASRDRGAGTGELFF
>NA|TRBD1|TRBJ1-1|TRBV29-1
TGCAGCCCAGGGGGGGGAAGGGGTAGCACTGAAGCTTTCTTT
CSPGGGRGSTEAFF
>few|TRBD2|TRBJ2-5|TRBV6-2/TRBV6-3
TGTGCCAGCAGTCCCCGGGGTAGCGGGGAGCAAGAGACCCAGTACTTC
CASSPRGSGEQETQYF
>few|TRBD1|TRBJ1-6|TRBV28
TGTGCCAGCAGTTTAACGGGACAGAATAATTCACCCCTCCACTTT
CASSLTGQNNSPLHF
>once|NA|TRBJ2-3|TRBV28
TGTGCCAGCATAGGTCAGCGCGAGTCAGATACGCAGTATTTT
CASIGQRESDTQYF
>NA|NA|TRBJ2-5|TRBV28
TGTGCCAGCAGTTCCGATATGACCCAGTACTTC
CASSSDMTQYF
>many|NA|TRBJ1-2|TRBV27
TGTGCCAGCAGTTTATCGGTTAGGTACAGTAGCTACACCTTC
CASSLSVRYSSYTF
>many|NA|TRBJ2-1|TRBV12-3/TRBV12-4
TGTGCCAGCAGTTTAGAAGCAGGGAGGAATGAGCAGTTCTTC
CASSLEAGRNEQFF
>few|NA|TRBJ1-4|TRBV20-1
TGCAGTGCTAGAGTCTTTAGTACAGGGAAACTGTTTTTT
CSARVFSTGKLFF
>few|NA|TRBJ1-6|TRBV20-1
TGCAGTGCTCCAGAAAGAGCGGGAGGTTGGTCACCCCTCCACTTT
CSAPERAGGWSPLHF
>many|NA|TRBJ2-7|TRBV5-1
TGCGCCAGCAGCTTGTCAGGGGCCGGCGAGCAGTACTTC
CASSLSGAGEQYF
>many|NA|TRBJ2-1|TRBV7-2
TGTGCCAGCAGCTCCCCGAACACCTACAATGAGCAGTTCTTC
CASSSPNTYNEQFF
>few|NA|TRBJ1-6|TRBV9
TGTGCCAGCACGTCCTCGGAGGCCTATAATTCACCCCTCCACTTT
CASTSSEAYNSPLHF
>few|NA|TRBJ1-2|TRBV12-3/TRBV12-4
TGTGCCAGCAGACCGGACAGAGGGGGGAATAACTATGGCTACACCTTC
CASRPDRGGNNYGYTF
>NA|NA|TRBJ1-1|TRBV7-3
TGTGCCAGCAGCTTAACGACAGGCGGGCAGGGCACTGAAGCTTTCTTT
CASSLTTGGQGTEAFF
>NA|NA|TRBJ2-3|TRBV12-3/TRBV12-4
TGTGTCAGCAGTGTACAGTTCACAGATACGCAGTATTTT
CVSSVQFTDTQYF
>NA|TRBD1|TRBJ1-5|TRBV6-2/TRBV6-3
TGTGCCAGCAGCTGGACAGGGATTCAGCCCCAGCATTTT
CASSWTGIQPQHF
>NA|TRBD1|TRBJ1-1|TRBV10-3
TGTGCCATCAGTGAGGAAGGTACGGACAGGACTGAAGCTTTCTTT
CAISEEGTDRTEAFF